These 15 T cell receptor beta chains were all obtained from the same sample, sequenced in a study of T-cell reconstitution after alpha-beta-depleted transplantation in children (dated by TCRdb to 2015 to 2016). Library method: PCR. The sequencer listed for this sample is Illumina HiSeq 2500. TCR library preparation used molecular barcoding, with unique molecular identifiers applied to normalize quantification of the TCRbeta repertoire. TCRdb handled the public reads itself, with Q25 trimming in fastp and clone calling in MiXCR, and kept productive beta chains. Every distinct CDR3 protein forms one entry, paired with its most common genes and DNA. For this sample the table gives about 610,000 distinct CDR3 sequences, of which over 20% were detected only once. 30% to 40% of the sample rests with the top ten. The meaning of the sample's treatment or condition label: allogeneic hematopoietic cell transplantation with graft depleted of TCRalphabeta T cells and CD19 B cells.

The material sequenced was PBMCs, taken before TCRalphabeta/CD19-depleted stem cell transplant. Receptors were obtained from a boy in the first two years of life with Wiskott-Aldrich syndrome, due to receive a stem cell transplant.

The gene calls are TRBV15 and TRBJ2-1; 15 nucleotides agree with TRBD2. Germline V gene data show CDR1 as LNHNV and CDR2 as YYDKDF (reference sequence). The J segment lost 13 bases and the V segment lost 5 bases, leaving 9 bases of the junction unmatched. The CDR3 loop spans 15 amino acids. The CDR3 is CATSGFGLAGGGQFF. For the CDR3, the DNA is TGTGCCACCAGCGGATTCGGACTAGCGGGAGGGGGACAGTTCTTC. Full variable domain (remainder filled in from reference TRBV15 and TRBJ2-1): DAMVIQNPRYQVTQFGKPVTLSCSQTLNHNVMYWYQQKSSQAPKLLFHYYDKDFNNEADTPDNFQSRRPNTSFCFLDIRSPGLGDTAMYLCATSGFGLAGGGQFFGPGTRLTVL.

In this sample, this clonotype turned up a few times. The chain links TRBV15 to TRBJ2-2, with unresolved D. The V gene's germline CDR1 is LNHNV and CDR2 YYDKDF (reference sequence). Trimming cost V 8 bases and J 6 bases, with 13 bases left between them. The length of the CDR3 is 13 residues. The CDR3: CATAFLPAGELFF. The CDR3 DNA is TGTGCCACCGCTTTTCTCCCTGCCGGGGAGCTGTTTTTT. The whole variable domain, filled in from reference TRBV15 and TRBJ2-2, reads DAMVIQNPRYQVTQFGKPVTLSCSQTLNHNVMYWYQQKSSQAPKLLFHYYDKDFNNEADTPDNFQSRRPNTSFCFLDIRSPGLGDTAMYLCATAFLPAGELFFGEGSRLTVL.

This clonotype was detected a few times. The chain couples TRBV11-2 to TRBJ1-4; a possible D gene is TRBD1 (6 bases). V was clipped by 1 base and J by 4 bases, with 10 bases between them. The CDR3 contains 15 residues. The germline gives CDR1 SGHAT, CDR2 FQNNGV. The CDR3 coding sequence is TGTGCCAGCAGCTTAGGCAGGGACATTAATGAAAAACTGTTTTTT. Protein: CASSLGRDINEKLFF. The full variable domain, in which reference TRBV11-2 and TRBJ1-4 provide the parts outside the CDR3, is EAGVAQSPRYKIIEKRQSVAFWCNPISGHATLYWYQQILGQGPKLLIQFQNNGVVDDSQLPKDRFSAERLKGVDSTLKIQPAKLEDSAVYLCASSLGRDINEKLFFGSGTQLSVL.

This clonotype occurred a few times. The rearrangement uses TRBV29-1 and TRBJ2-1; D perhaps matches TRBD1 (6 bases). CDR3 length: 12 residues. Deletions cut 4 bases from V and 6 bases from J, with 10 bases between. Germline V gene sequence: CDR1 SQVTM, CDR2 ANQGSEA. CDR3 amino acids: CSVVGAGNEQFF. CDR3 DNA: TGCAGCGTTGTGGGGGCAGGCAATGAGCAGTTCTTC.

This chain uses TRBV28 with TRBJ2-5; 7 positions match TRBD2. There are 14 residues in the CDR3. V gave up 6 bases and J gave up 3 bases; unmatched junction bases: 7. CDR1 and CDR2 (germline): MDHEN, SYDVKM. The CDR3 region has the DNA TGTGCCAGCAGCAGCGGGGTCCGGGAAGAGACCCAGTACTTC. It codes for CASSSGVREETQYF.

V gene TRBV27 combines with J gene TRBJ1-5, with TRBD1 matching over 7 bases. Unmatched junction bases numbered 8, after V lost 2 bases and J lost 4 bases. CDR3 length: 16 residues. CDR1 is MNHEY, CDR2 SMNVEV, per germline (reference sequence). CDR3 sequence (DNA): TGTGCCAGCAGTTTACTCCCCCGACAGGGAAATCAGCCCCAGCATTTT. It codes for CASSLLPRQGNQPQHF.

V usage is TRBV5-1 and J usage is TRBJ1-1; TRBD1 agrees at 9 bases. Per germline, CDR1 SGHRS and CDR2 YFSETQ. V was pared by 6 bases and J by 2 bases, with 8 bases of the junction left unmatched. There are 15 residues in the CDR3. CDR3 nucleotides: TGCGCCAGCAAACAGGGGGCCTCGGTTAACACTGAAGCTTTCTTT. Residues: CASKQGASVNTEAFF.

This clonotype has a handful of counts. The chain has TRBV10-3 and TRBJ1-5; D not certain. The V gene's germline CDR1 is ENHRY and CDR2 SYGVKD. V lost 3 bases and J 0 bases, leaving 3 bases between the germline ends. The CDR3 loop spans 13 amino acids. The CDR3, as DNA: TGTGCCATCAGTGACAGTAGCAATCAGCCCCAGCATTTT. This encodes CAISDSSNQPQHF.

V gene TRBV20-1 combines with J gene TRBJ1-6, with D possibly being TRBD1 (5 bases). The germline CDR1 and CDR2 sequences are DFQATT and SNEGSKA (reference sequence). CDR3 length: 15 amino acids. Trimming shortened V by 6 bases and J by 2 bases, and 14 bases separated the two germline ends. CDR3 sequence: CSATSGLPYNSPLHF. CDR3 bases: TGCAGTGCGACCTCAGGGTTACCCTATAATTCACCCCTCCACTTT.

Only a few counts were recorded for this clonotype. The gene calls are TRBV29-1 and TRBJ2-1; 11 positions agree with TRBD2. The V gene end was trimmed by 2 bases and the J gene end by 10 bases; junction bases not matched to a gene: 7. Looked up from germline, CDR1 is SQVTM and CDR2 is ANQGSEA. This CDR3 region has 14 residues. CDR3: CSVESSSGRREQFF. Here the CDR3 DNA reads TGCAGCGTTGAATCGTCTAGCGGGAGGCGGGAGCAGTTCTTC.

This chain connects TRBV20-1 to TRBJ1-5, with D perhaps matching TRBD1 (6 bases). Germline CDR1 DFQATT, CDR2 SNEGSKA (reference sequence). CDR3 length equals 16 residues. V lost 6 bases and J 6 bases, leaving 24 bases between the germline ends. The CDR3 DNA reads TGCAGTGCACTCCCTGGCCGGGGGGGCTCGGCTCAGCCCCAGCATTTT. Translation gives CSALPGRGGSAQPQHF.

This clonotype was found many times. The chain joins TRBV5-1 to TRBJ2-1; no firm D call. V was pared by 4 bases and J by 0 bases, with 11 bases between. CDR3 length: 15 amino acids. Germline CDR1 SGHRS, CDR2 YFSETQ. The CDR3 DNA reads TGCGCCAGCAGCCTCGACATGAGCTCCTACAATGAGCAGTTCTTC. Amino acid sequence: CASSLDMSSYNEQFF.

The gene calls are TRBV7-2 and TRBJ2-3, with 7 positions matching TRBD2. V lost 2 bases and J lost 6; bases outside the gene matches: 8. Germline CDR1 reads SGHTA; CDR2 reads FQGNSA. The CDR3 spans 15 residues. This chain's CDR3 is CASSLPSGPEDTQYF. The DNA for the CDR3 is TGTGCCAGCAGCTTACCTAGCGGCCCCGAGGATACGCAGTATTTT.

This clonotype was counted only a few times. The chain joins TRBV5-5 to TRBJ2-1; D is undetermined. Germline assignment: CDR1 SGHKS and CDR2 YYEKEE (reference sequence). This CDR3 comprises 13 residues. Trimming removed 2 bases from V and 10 bases from J, with 13 bases in between. The CDR3 region is CASSLRPNQEQFF. The DNA for the CDR3 is TGTGCCAGCAGCTTAAGACCGAACCAAGAGCAGTTCTTC. Full variable domain (rest looked up from reference TRBV5-5 and TRBJ2-1): DAGVTQSPTHLIKTRGQQVTLRCSPISGHKSVSWYQQVLGQGPQFIFQYYEKEERGRGNFPDRFSARQFPNYSSELNVNALLLGDSALYLCASSLRPNQEQFFGPGTRLTVL.

The sample holds one count of this clonotype. The rearrangement uses TRBV6-1 and TRBJ2-5; the D gene is possibly TRBD2 (6 bases). This CDR3 is built from 13 residues. Germline V CDR1 and CDR2: MNHNS, SASEGT. Trimming left V 1 base short and J 7 bases short, with 10 bases between. CDR3 sequence: CASSEETRGTQYF. In DNA, the CDR3 is TGTGCCAGCAGTGAAGAGACTAGAGGGACCCAGTACTTC.